The subject of this entry is one TCR beta chain. Per the original methods: Estimation of nucleated cell counts relied on the amplification of reference gene primers. Clones were sequenced by immunoSEQ multiplex PCR, and TCRdb holds only the in-frame ones, with some missing. V, J and clone size reflect that table, while D and trimming were determined from the DNA. The profile covers roughly 290,000 clones, with approximately 83% appearing a single time and less than 2.5% taken by the ten largest. Participant age was roughly 18 to 95 years, and participants resided in about 25 US areas. Cohorts were determined from participant-reported clinical history. There are 17 residues in the CDR3. V dropped 3 bases and J dropped 0 bases, with 12 bases sitting between them. CDR1 is LNHDA, CDR2 SQIVND, per germline (reference sequence). The entry originates in a study of blood T cell repertoires in COVID-19. Study details: The analysed material was cDNA or gDNA that came from T cells, B-cell-depleted T cells, or PBMCs.

Sequencing used PBMCs or T cells enriched from blood (not recorded which). The sequence derives from a man aged 25-45 years who had recovered from COVID-19. The J gene is TRBJ1-6, the V gene TRBV19, with D uncertain. CDR3 loop: CASSMGGLGSYNSPLHF. In DNA, the CDR3 is TGTGCCAGTAGTATGGGAGGATTAGGCTCCTATAATTCACCCCTCCACTTT.